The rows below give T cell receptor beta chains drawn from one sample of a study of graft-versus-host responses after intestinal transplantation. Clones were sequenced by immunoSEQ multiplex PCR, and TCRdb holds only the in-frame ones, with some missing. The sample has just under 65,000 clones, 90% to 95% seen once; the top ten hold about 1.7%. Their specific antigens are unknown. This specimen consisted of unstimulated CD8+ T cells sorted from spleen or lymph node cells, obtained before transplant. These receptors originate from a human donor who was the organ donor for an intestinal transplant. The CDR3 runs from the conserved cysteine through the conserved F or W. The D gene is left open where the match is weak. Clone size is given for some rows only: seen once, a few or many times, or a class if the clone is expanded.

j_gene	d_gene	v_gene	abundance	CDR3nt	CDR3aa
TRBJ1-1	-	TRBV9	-	TGTGCCAGCAGCGTAGAGTCGGGGTTGGGCACTGAAGCTTTCTTT	CASSVESGLGTEAFF
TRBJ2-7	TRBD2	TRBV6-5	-	TGTGCCAGCATGGGGCGGGAGTCCTACGAGCAGTACTTC	CASMGRESYEQYF
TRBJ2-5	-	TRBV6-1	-	TGTGCCAGCAGTCGGGACAAAGAGACCCAGTACTTC	CASSRDKETQYF
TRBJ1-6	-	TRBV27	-	TGTGCCAGCAGATTCTCAGCCTCGCGGCTATATAATTCACCCCTCCACTTT	CASRFSASRLYNSPLHF
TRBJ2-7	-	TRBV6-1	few	TGTGCCAGCAGTGAAGGAGGGGGTGGTAACGAGCAGTACTTC	CASSEGGGGNEQYF
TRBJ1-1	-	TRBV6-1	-	TGTGCCAGCACCCCTGCCGGGGAGGAAACTGAAGCTTTCTTT	CASTPAGEETEAFF
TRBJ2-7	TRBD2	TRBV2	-	TGTGCCAGCAGTGGGGAGGGAGGAGCTTTCGAGCAGTACTTC	CASSGEGGAFEQYF
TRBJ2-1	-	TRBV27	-	TGTGCCAGCAGTTCCCCGACAGCGCACGAGCAGTTCTTC	CASSSPTAHEQFF
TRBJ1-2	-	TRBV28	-	TGTGCCAGCAAATCCTTTAACTATGGCTACACCTTC	CASKSFNYGYTF
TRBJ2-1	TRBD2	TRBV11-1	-	TGTGCCAGCAGCTTAGAGCCCCAGCGGGAGTCTGATCGCAATGAGCAGTTCTTC	CASSLEPQRESDRNEQFF
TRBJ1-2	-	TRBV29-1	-	TGCAGCGTTGAAGACAACAGGTCCTACCTCTATGGCTACACCTTC	CSVEDNRSYLYGYTF
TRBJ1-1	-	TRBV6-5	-	TGTGCCAGCAGTTACGAGGACAGCAACACTGAAGCTTTCTTT	CASSYEDSNTEAFF
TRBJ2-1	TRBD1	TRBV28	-	TGTGCCAGCAGACCCCCCGGGACAGGGCCCTACAATGAGCAGTTCTTC	CASRPPGTGPYNEQFF
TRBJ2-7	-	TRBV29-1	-	TGCAGCGGAGGACAGAGCTCCTACGAGCAGTACTTC	CSGGQSSYEQYF
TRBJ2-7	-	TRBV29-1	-	TGCAGCGTCCCTGCTGAGGACAGTGAAATCTCAGGGCAGTACTTC	CSVPAEDSEISGQYF
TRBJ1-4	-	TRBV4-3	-	TGCGCCAGCAGCCAAGATAAGTCCGTGGGCTCGAATGAAAAACTGTTTTTT	CASSQDKSVGSNEKLFF
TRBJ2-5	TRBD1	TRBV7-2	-	TGTGCCAGCAGCCCGACAGGGGGAGGTGGAGAGACCCAGTACTTC	CASSPTGGGGETQYF
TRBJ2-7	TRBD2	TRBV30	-	TGTGCCTGGTCGGACGGGAGGGCCTACGAGCAGTACTTC	CAWSDGRAYEQYF
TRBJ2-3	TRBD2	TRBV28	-	TGTGCCAGCAGTTTGACTAGCGGGAGTAGCACAGATACGCAGTATTTT	CASSLTSGSSTDTQYF
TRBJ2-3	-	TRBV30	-	TGTGCCTGGAGTACCGGACTACCCCTCACAGATACGCAGTATTTT	CAWSTGLPLTDTQYF
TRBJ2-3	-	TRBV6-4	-	TGTGCCAGCAGTGAGGCTAGCGGCACAGATACGCAGTATTTT	CASSEASGTDTQYF
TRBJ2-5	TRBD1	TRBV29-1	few	TGCAGCGTCCAACAGGGGGCAAGAGAGACCCAGTACTTC	CSVQQGARETQYF
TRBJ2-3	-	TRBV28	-	TGTGCCAGCAGTTTGCCAGGGGCAGATACGCAGTATTTT	CASSLPGADTQYF